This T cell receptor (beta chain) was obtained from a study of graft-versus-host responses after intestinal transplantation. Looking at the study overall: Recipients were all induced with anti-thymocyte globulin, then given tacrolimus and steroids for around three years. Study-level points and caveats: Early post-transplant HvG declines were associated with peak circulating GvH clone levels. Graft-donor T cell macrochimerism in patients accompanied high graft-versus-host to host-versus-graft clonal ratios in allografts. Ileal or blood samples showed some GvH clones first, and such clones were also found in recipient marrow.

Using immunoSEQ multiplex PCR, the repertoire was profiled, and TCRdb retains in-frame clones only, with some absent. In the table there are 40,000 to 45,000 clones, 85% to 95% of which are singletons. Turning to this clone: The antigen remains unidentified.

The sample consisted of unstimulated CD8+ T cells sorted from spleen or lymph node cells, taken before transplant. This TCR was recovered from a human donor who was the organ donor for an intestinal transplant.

This CDR3 reads CASTSGTGELFF. CDR3 coding DNA: TGTGCCAGCACTTCGGGCACCGGGGAGCTGTTTTTT. This sequence joins TRBV13 and TRBJ2-2; D not certain. Germline values: CDR1 PRHDT, CDR2 FYEKMQ (reference sequence). V shed 7 bases and J shed 4 bases, with 7 bases lying between them. The CDR3 runs 12 residues.